The 28 T cell receptor beta chains below all came from one sample that was sequenced in a study of blood T cells in healthy people across ages. Through a sample-barcoded 5' primer and a J-beta primer mix, a second PCR was run for about 6 to 11 cycles. Using its own MiXCR run on the 5' RACE reads, TCRdb lists one record per CDR3 protein. Seen here are around 700,000 distinct CDR3 sequences, around a quarter observed once, and the top ten hold 9.4%. These sequences were also reported in another study, on T cells of mothers and their children.

Sequencing input: blood. The receptor set was obtained from a boy younger than 18 in good health.

The chain carries TRBV29-1 and TRBJ2-7; maybe TRBD1 (6 bases). Germline V lookup: CDR1 SQVTM, CDR2 ANQGSEA. V lost 4 bases to trimming and J lost 7 bases, with 17 bases between them. CDR3 length equals 13 residues. The chain's CDR3 is CSVVGQGYGEQYF. DNA of the CDR3: TGCAGCGTTGTGGGGCAGGGGTATGGGGAGCAGTACTTC.

About this clonotype itself: At one end the junction does not follow the germline gene, possibly because of a read error. The genes are TRBV7-7 and TRBJ2-5; perhaps D is TRBD1 or TRBD2 (6 bases each). The J call is uncertain, as TRBJ2-1 better fits the DNA end. The CDR3 has 14 amino acids. Looked up from germline, CDR1 is SSHAT and CDR2 is FNYEAQ (reference sequence). CDR3 sequence: CASSFGGLNNEQFF. The CDR3 region has the DNA TGTGCTAGCAGCTTTGGGGGGCTAAACAATGAGCAGTTCTTC.

The chain couples TRBV15 to TRBJ2-5; TRBD2 aligns across 8 bases. The CDR3 loop spans 16 amino acids. V lost 0 bases and J lost 3; bases outside the gene matches: 6. Germline CDR1 is LNHNV and CDR2 is YYDKDF (reference sequence). CDR3 loop: CATSREGPGLEETQYF. The CDR3 DNA reads TGTGCCACCAGCAGAGAAGGGCCGGGACTAGAAGAGACCCAGTACTTC.

This chain uses TRBV20-1 with TRBJ2-7; TRBD1 aligns across 7 bases. J lost 2 bases, V lost 5 bases, and 9 bases had no gene match. CDR3 length: 14 amino acids. Germline loops: CDR1 DFQATT, CDR2 SNEGSKA (reference sequence). This CDR3 reads CSAAKTGIAYEQYF. CDR3 bases: TGCAGTGCTGCTAAGACAGGGATCGCCTACGAGCAGTACTTC.

CDR3 amino acids: CASSLKGQGALGEQYF. CDR3 coding DNA: TGTGCCAGCAGCCTAAAGGGACAGGGGGCCCTCGGCGAGCAGTACTTC. The chain joins TRBV13 to TRBJ2-5, with 12 bases that match TRBD1. The J call may not be correct, given that the DNA end is closer to TRBJ2-7. Germline V gene data show CDR1 as PRHDT and CDR2 as FYEKMQ (reference sequence). The CDR3 consists of 16 residues.

The chain recombines TRBV7-9 with TRBJ1-1; D might be TRBD1 (5 bases). The CDR3 is made up of 12 amino acids. The germline V gene encodes CDR1 SEHNR and CDR2 FQNEAQ (reference sequence). V lost 3 bases and J 12 bases, leaving 14 bases between the germline ends. CDR3 protein: CASSFGGLGPFF. DNA for the CDR3: TGTGCCAGCAGCTTCGGGGGACTTGGACCTTTCTTT.

This clonotype was found a few times. The rearrangement joins TRBV12-3 or TRBV12-4 to TRBJ2-5; TRBD2 aligns across 7 bases. Matching the DNA end better, TRBJ2-7 makes the J call doubtful. The CDR3 sequence is 15 residues long. CDR3 DNA sequence: TGTGCCAGCAGCGCCCACGGCGGGAGTTTATACGAGCAGTACTTC. Its protein is CASSAHGGSLYEQYF.

This clonotype was seen a few times. The chain links TRBV10-3 to TRBJ2-7; D not resolved. The germline CDR1 and CDR2 sequences are ENHRY and SYGVKD. This CDR3 is 12 amino acids long. With 2 bases removed from V and 3 bases from J, the gap between germline ends came to 5 bases. This chain's CDR3 is CAISEEYYEQYF. DNA of the CDR3: TGTGCCATCAGTGAGGAGTACTACGAGCAGTACTTC.

This chain links TRBV5-1 with TRBJ2-2; 8 nucleotides align to TRBD1. CDR3 size: 16 residues. V lost 4 bases and J lost 6; bases outside the gene matches: 11. Per germline, CDR1 SGHRS and CDR2 YFSETQ. The CDR3: CASSPGRQGSAGELFF. The DNA for the CDR3 is TGCGCCAGCAGCCCCGGACGACAGGGGAGTGCCGGGGAGCTGTTTTTT.

Comments on this clonotype: The junction departs from germline at one end; a sequencing error may be responsible. The rearrangement uses TRBV6-6 and TRBJ2-3, with 8 bases fitting TRBD2. Germline CDR1 reads MNHNY; CDR2 reads SVGAGI (reference sequence). The CDR3 length is 16 residues. The CDR3 nucleotides are TGTGCCAGCAGCCCCGGACTAGCTGGCGGCACAGGTACGCAGTATTTT. Its translation: CASSPGLAGGTGTQYF.

The chain joins TRBV6-1 to TRBJ2-1, with 11 bases fitting TRBD2. The trim removed 10 bases at V and 5 bases at J, leaving 7 bases unmatched. The CDR3 totals 14 residues. Germline lookup yields CDR1 MNHNS and CDR2 SASEGT. In DNA form, the CDR3 reads TGTGCCACCCCTACGACTAGCGGGAACAATGAGCAGTTCTTC. Its translation is CATPTTSGNNEQFF.

V is TRBV2 and J is TRBJ2-1; 9 bases are a match to TRBD1. In germline, CDR1 is SNHLY, CDR2 FYNNEI. The CDR3 is made up of 15 amino acids. V shed 6 bases and J 4 bases; nucleotides not matched to a gene: 7. The DNA for the CDR3 is TGTGCCAGCAGGGTGGGACAGGGAACTTACAATGAGCAGTTCTTC. Translation: CASRVGQGTYNEQFF.

Only a few counts were recorded for this clonotype. The chain carries TRBV4-3 and TRBJ1-6; D not resolved. This CDR3 spans 12 amino acids. The germline V gene encodes CDR1 LGHNA and CDR2 YSLEER. With 8 bases removed from V and 10 bases from J, the gap between germline ends came to 12 bases. The CDR3 DNA follows: TGCGCCAGCCCAGCAATTCGGTCACCCCTCCACTTT. Encoded protein: CASPAIRSPLHF.

This clonotype was picked up a small number of times. The chain employs TRBV12-3 or TRBV12-4 and TRBJ1-2; D not certain. V lost 1 base to trimming and J lost 4 bases, with 4 bases between them. There are 12 residues in the CDR3. In DNA, the CDR3 is TGTGCCAGCAGTTTAGAGATCTATGGCTACACCTTC. This gives the protein CASSLEIYGYTF.

This chain joins TRBV7-9 and TRBJ2-5, with D perhaps matching TRBD2 (5 bases). In germline, CDR1 is SEHNR, CDR2 FQNEAQ (reference sequence). V lost 0 bases and J 2 bases, leaving 13 bases between the germline ends. The length of the CDR3 is 16 residues. In DNA form, the CDR3 reads TGTGCCAGCAGCTTAGCCCTGGGAGCAGCTCAAGAGACCCAGTACTTC. It codes for CASSLALGAAQETQYF.

V usage is TRBV7-9 and J usage is TRBJ1-5; D possibly corresponds to TRBD1 (5 bases). Trimming left V 4 bases short and J 1 base short, with 17 bases between. The CDR3 covers 17 residues. Germline CDR1 SEHNR, CDR2 FQNEAQ (reference sequence). Here the CDR3 DNA reads TGTGCCAGCAGCTATTTACGTACGCAGGGAAGCAATCAGCCCCAGCATTTT. This gives the protein CASSYLRTQGSNQPQHF.

This clonotype was seen more than once but under ten times. The chain is built from TRBV5-6 and TRBJ2-1, with D perhaps matching TRBD2 (6 bases). This CDR3 is built from 16 residues. Germline V gene data show CDR1 as SGHDT and CDR2 as YYEEEE. The V gene lost 3 bases and the J gene lost 3 bases, with 16 bases spanning the gap. The CDR3 loop is CASSWNGGYSYNEQFF. The CDR3 DNA sequence: TGTGCCAGCAGCTGGAATGGAGGGTACAGCTACAATGAGCAGTTCTTC.

This chain joins TRBV3-1 and TRBJ2-2; D remains unclear. The CDR3 consists of 14 residues. V lost 3 bases and J lost 2, with 7 bases in between. Germline-derived CDR1 and CDR2 are LGHDT and YNNKEL (reference sequence). CDR3 nucleotide sequence: TGTGCCAGCAGCCAGGGAATTAACACCGGGGAGCTGTTTTTT. Translating gives CASSQGINTGELFF.

The chain links TRBV12-3 or TRBV12-4 to TRBJ2-5; no clear D gene. This CDR3 comprises 13 residues. V lost 6 bases and J 3 bases, leaving 11 bases between the germline ends. The CDR3 DNA follows: TGTGCCAGCAGCCCCCGCTGGAAAGAGACCCAGTACTTC. Protein: CASSPRWKETQYF.

To note about this clonotype: At one boundary the junction diverges from the germline segment, which might be a read error. The V and J genes are TRBV7-9 and TRBJ2-5; maybe TRBD2 (6 bases). CDR3 size: 15 residues. Germline V CDR1 and CDR2: SEHNR, FQNEAQ (reference sequence). CDR3 DNA: TGTGCCAGCAGCTTTCCGGGACTCGCCGGAGAGACCCAGCACTTC. This translates into CASSFPGLAGETQHF.

This clonotype has just a few counts. The gene calls are TRBV5-1 and TRBJ2-5; 14 bases match TRBD2. The J call may be in error: the DNA end matches TRBJ2-1 better. This CDR3 is built from 14 residues. In germline, CDR1 is SGHRS, CDR2 YFSETQ. The CDR3 region is CASGLAGGPNEQFF. The CDR3 DNA reads TGCGCCAGCGGACTAGCGGGAGGCCCCAATGAGCAGTTCTTC.

This chain's CDR3 is CASSLGMGQVADEKLFF. The CDR3 DNA reads TGTGCCAGCAGTTTGGGGATGGGACAGGTTGCTGATGAAAAACTGTTTTTT. This chain joins TRBV12-3 or TRBV12-4 and TRBJ1-4; TRBD1 aligns across 8 bases. CDR3 length: 17 amino acids. Trimming took 3 bases from V and 6 from J; bases not matched to a gene: 12.

There are a few counts of this clonotype. The gene calls are TRBV29-1 and TRBJ2-7; no reliable D call. Germline CDR1 is SQVTM and CDR2 is ANQGSEA. The CDR3 has 13 residues. Trimming removed 7 bases at V and 4 bases at J, with 17 bases between. The chain's CDR3 is CSAQSLDSYEQYF. The CDR3, as DNA: TGCAGCGCCCAGTCCCTAGATTCGTACGAGCAGTACTTC.

This clonotype was recorded a few times. The V gene is TRBV12-5, the J gene TRBJ2-5; 12 nucleotides align to TRBD2. The J call may be incorrect, as the DNA end agrees better with TRBJ2-1. CDR1 and CDR2 (germline): LGHNT, FRNRAP. The CDR3 is made up of 16 amino acids. The CDR3: CASGLPLAGGQNEQFF. CDR3 coding DNA: TGTGCTAGTGGTTTGCCTCTAGCGGGAGGGCAAAATGAGCAGTTCTTC.

The table lists this clonotype with a few counts. The chain employs TRBV5-6 and TRBJ2-5; 12 bases fit TRBD2. The J call may be wrong; the DNA end is better matched by TRBJ2-7. Germline V lookup: CDR1 SGHDT, CDR2 YYEEEE. The CDR3 extends over 16 amino acids. This CDR3 is CASSAGLAGLSYEQYF. Here the CDR3 DNA reads TGTGCCAGCAGCGCCGGACTAGCGGGGCTTTCCTACGAGCAGTACTTC.

The chain is built from TRBV28 and TRBJ2-5; no clear D gene. The closer fit of TRBJ2-7 to the DNA end suggests the J call may be wrong. The CDR3 totals 13 residues. The germline V gene encodes CDR1 MDHEN and CDR2 SYDVKM. The CDR3 DNA reads as TGTGCCAGCAGAGGCTCCTACTCCTACGAGCAGTACTTC. It encodes CASRGSYSYEQYF.

V gene TRBV9 combines with J gene TRBJ2-3; maybe TRBD2 (6 bases). V shed 7 bases and J shed 0 bases, with 12 bases lying between them. Germline CDR1 and CDR2: SGDLS and YYNGEE. CDR3 length equals 14 residues. The CDR3 loop is CASGSGESTDTQYF. The CDR3 nucleotides are TGTGCCAGCGGGTCGGGGGAGAGCACAGATACGCAGTATTTT.

This clonotype was seen a few times. The rearrangement links TRBV19 to TRBJ2-5, with D possibly called TRBD1 or TRBD2 (5 bases each). The J call may be faulty, since TRBJ2-1 better matches the DNA end. The CDR3 has 15 residues. From germline, CDR1 is LNHDA and CDR2 SQIVND (reference sequence). The CDR3, as DNA: TGTGCCAGTAGTATGAGGACATGGAGGCACAATGAGCAGTTCTTC. Its translation is CASSMRTWRHNEQFF.